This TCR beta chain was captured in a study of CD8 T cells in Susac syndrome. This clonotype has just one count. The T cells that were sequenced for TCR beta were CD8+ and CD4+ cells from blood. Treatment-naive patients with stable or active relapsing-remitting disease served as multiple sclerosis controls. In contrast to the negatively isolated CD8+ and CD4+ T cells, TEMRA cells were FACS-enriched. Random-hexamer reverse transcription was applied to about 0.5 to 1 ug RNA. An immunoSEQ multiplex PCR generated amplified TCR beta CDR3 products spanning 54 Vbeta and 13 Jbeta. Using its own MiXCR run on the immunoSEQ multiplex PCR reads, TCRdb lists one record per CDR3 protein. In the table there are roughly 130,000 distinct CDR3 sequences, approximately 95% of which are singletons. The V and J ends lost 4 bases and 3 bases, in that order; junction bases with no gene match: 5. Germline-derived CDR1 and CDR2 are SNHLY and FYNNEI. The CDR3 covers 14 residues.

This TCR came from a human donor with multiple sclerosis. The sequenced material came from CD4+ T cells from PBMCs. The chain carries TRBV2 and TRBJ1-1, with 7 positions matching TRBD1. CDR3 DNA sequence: TGTGCCAGCAGTGTGCGAGACAGGGACACTGAAGCTTTCTTT. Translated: CASSVRDRDTEAFF.